What follows is one TCR beta chain and its context. Its antigen is still unknown. This record belongs to a study of cytomegalovirus exposure and HLA in healthy donors. General study points: Trimming of TCR beta V- and J-genes showed a link, identified in a later analysis, to a missense DCLRE1C variant. Some V segments could not be told apart, so they were left out, TRBV6-2 and TRBV6-3 among them. Later on, an analysis tied under 20,000 TCR beta sequences to HLA alleles at 0.05 false discovery rate.

Amplification used 60 Vbeta primers and 13 Jbeta primers. Profiling relied on immunoSEQ multiplex PCR, and the TCRdb table lists in-frame clones only, not all of them. The data contain about 180,000 clones, approximately 88% of them singletons. The CDR3 has 13 amino acids. Trimming took 7 bases from V and 5 from J; bases not matched to a gene: 6. Germline loops: CDR1 LNHDA, CDR2 SQIVND (reference sequence). The sequencing sample was made of PBMCs. The chain uses TRBV19 and TRBJ2-7, with 9 bases aligning to TRBD1. The TCR originated in a man aged 25-45 years in good health and CMV-seronegative. The CDR3 bases are TGTGCCAGTAAGAAGACAGGGGGGGACGAGCAGTACTTC. This sequence encodes CASKKTGGDEQYF.